The source of this T cell receptor (beta chain) is a study of T-cell reconstitution after alpha-beta-depleted transplantation in children. Germline CDR1 and CDR2: MNHEY and SMNVEV (reference sequence). The CDR3 extends over 15 amino acids. V lost 0 bases and J lost 3, with 12 bases in between. This clonotype appeared a few times. As it was prepared, the TCRbeta library received unique molecular identifiers. TCRdb redid the calling of the PCR reads with MiXCR, one entry per CDR3 protein. The sample holds about 460,000 distinct CDR3 sequences, under 15% seen once. The sequences come from PBMCs from the stem cell graft donor, collected from the stem cell graft. The source is a human donor who donated a stem cell graft to a child with combined immunodeficiency. The V and J genes are TRBV27 and TRBJ2-7, with D maybe TRBD2 (5 bases). CDR3 sequence reads: CASSLSILGRYEQYF. The CDR3 DNA reads as TGTGCCAGCAGTTTATCGATACTAGGCCGCTACGAGCAGTACTTC.